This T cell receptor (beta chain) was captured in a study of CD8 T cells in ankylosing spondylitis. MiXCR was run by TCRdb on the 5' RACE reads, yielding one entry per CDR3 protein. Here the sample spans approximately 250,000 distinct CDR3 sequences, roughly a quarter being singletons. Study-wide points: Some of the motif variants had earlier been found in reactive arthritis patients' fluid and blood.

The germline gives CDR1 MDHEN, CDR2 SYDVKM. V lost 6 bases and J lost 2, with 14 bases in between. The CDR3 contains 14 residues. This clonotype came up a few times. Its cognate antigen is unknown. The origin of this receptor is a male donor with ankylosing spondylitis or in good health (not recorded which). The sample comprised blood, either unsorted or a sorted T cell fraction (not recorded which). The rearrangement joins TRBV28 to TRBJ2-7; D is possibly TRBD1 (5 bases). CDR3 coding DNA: TGTGCCAGCAGCATTACAGGTGGGACCTACGAGCAGTACTTC. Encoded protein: CASSITGGTYEQYF.